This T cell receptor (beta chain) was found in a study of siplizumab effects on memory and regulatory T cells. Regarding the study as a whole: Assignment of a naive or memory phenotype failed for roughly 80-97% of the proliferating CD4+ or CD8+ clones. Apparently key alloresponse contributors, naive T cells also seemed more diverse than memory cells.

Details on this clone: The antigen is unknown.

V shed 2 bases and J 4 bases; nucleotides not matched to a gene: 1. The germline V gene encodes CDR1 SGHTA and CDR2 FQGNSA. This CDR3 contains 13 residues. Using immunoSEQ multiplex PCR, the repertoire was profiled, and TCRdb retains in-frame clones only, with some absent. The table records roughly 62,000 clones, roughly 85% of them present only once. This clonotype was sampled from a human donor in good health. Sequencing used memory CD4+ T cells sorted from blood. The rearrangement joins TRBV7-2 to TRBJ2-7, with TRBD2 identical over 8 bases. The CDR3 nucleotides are TGTGCCAGCAGCTTAAGCGGGGGATACGAGCAGTACTTC. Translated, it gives CASSLSGGYEQYF. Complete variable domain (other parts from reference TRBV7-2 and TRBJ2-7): GAGVSQSPSNKVTEKGKDVELRCDPISGHTALYWYRQSLGQGLEFLIYFQGNSAPDKSGLPSDRFSAERTGGSVSTLTIQRTQQEDSAVYLCASSLSGGYEQYFGPGTRLTVT.